The 10 T cell receptor beta chains presented below share a single source sample, sequenced in a study of shared clonotypes between healthy human individuals. TCRdb keeps only in-frame clones here, not all; method: immunoSEQ multiplex PCR. This sample has 530,000 or so clones, with approximately 79% found just once. What was sequenced was PBMCs. The receptors originated from a woman aged 40 to 50 in good health. Some clones in this sample may be carry-over from other donors' samples.

This chain connects TRBV5-4 to TRBJ2-3, with 11 bases lining up with TRBD2. The junction had 7 bases not matched to a gene; V was cut back by 4 bases and J by 0 bases. There are 17 residues in the CDR3. CDR1 is SGHNT and CDR2 is YYREEE in the germline V gene (reference sequence). The CDR3 DNA sequence: TGTGCCAGCAGCGACCCCTCTAGCGGGGGGAGCACAGATACGCAGTATTTT. This sequence encodes CASSDPSSGGSTDTQYF. The full variable domain, its missing parts supplied by reference TRBV5-4 and TRBJ2-3, is ETGVTQSPTHLIKTRGQQVTLRCSSQSGHNTVSWYQQALGQGPQFIFQYYREEENGRGNFPPRFSGLQFPNYSSELNVNALELDDSALYLCASSDPSSGGSTDTQYFGPGTRLTVL.

This CDR3 is CATSRDFGVGAYNEQFF. CDR3 bases: TGTGCCACCAGCAGAGATTTTGGGGTCGGGGCATACAATGAGCAGTTCTTC. This rearrangement joins TRBV15 to TRBJ2-1; D may be TRBD1 or TRBD2 (5 bases each). Deletions cut 0 bases from V and 4 bases from J, with 16 bases between. This CDR3 is built from 17 residues. Germline V CDR1 and CDR2: LNHNV, YYDKDF (reference sequence).

In this sample, this clone turned up many times. The chain combines TRBV25-1 with TRBJ2-4, with TRBD2 as a possible D gene (6 bases). Trimming stripped 4 bases from V and 0 bases from J, with 16 bases between. The CDR3 is made up of 17 amino acids. Germline CDR1 is MGHDK and CDR2 is SYGVNS. The CDR3 DNA sequence: TGTGCCAGCAGTGCTGGGACGGGAGATCTAGCCAAAAACATTCAGTACTTC. It specifies CASSAGTGDLAKNIQYF. Combining the CDR3 with reference TRBV25-1 and TRBJ2-4 gives the whole variable domain EADIYQTPRYLVIGTGKKITLECSQTMGHDKMYWYQQDPGMELHLIHYSYGVNSTEKGDLSSESTVSRIRTEHFPLTLESARPSHTSQYLCASSAGTGDLAKNIQYFGAGTRLSVL.

The chain combines TRBV5-1 with TRBJ2-5, with D possibly being TRBD1 (7 bases). The CDR3 runs to 15 residues. Germline CDR1 SGHRS, CDR2 YFSETQ. V was shortened by 2 bases and J by 2 bases, with 13 bases between the two germline ends. The CDR3 DNA sequence: TGCGCCAGCAGCTTCTACAGGGGACTGCAAGAGACCCAGTACTTC. Amino acids: CASSFYRGLQETQYF.

Points on this clone: At one end the junction does not follow the germline gene, possibly because of a read error. The chain employs TRBV7-8 and TRBJ2-1; 12 bases fit TRBD2. Per germline, CDR1 SGHVS and CDR2 FQNEAQ. This CDR3 region has 15 residues. The CDR3 loop reads CASSLAGGRGNEQFF. The CDR3 DNA follows: TGTGCCAGCAGCCTAGCGGGAGGGCGTGGCAATGAGCAGTTCTTC.

Concerning this clone itself: At one boundary the junction diverges from the germline segment, which might be a read error. This chain connects TRBV11-3 to TRBJ2-5, with D perhaps matching TRBD1 (6 bases). There are 15 residues in the CDR3. CDR1 is SGHNT, CDR2 YENEEA, per germline. DNA of the CDR3: TGTGCCAGCAGTTTAGGACAAGGACAGAAGGAGACCCAGTACTTC. Protein product: CASSLGQGQKETQYF.

Details on this clone: Other DNA sequences in this sample translate to the same CDR3. This chain connects TRBV15 to TRBJ2-7; D unclear. Trimming took 0 bases from V and 4 from J, leaving 7 bases between them. CDR1 is LNHNV, CDR2 YYDKDF, per germline (reference sequence). The CDR3 is 13 residues long. The CDR3 region has the DNA TGTGCCACCAGCAGAGATAGGCCGTACGAGCAGTACTTC. It encodes CATSRDRPYEQYF. The entire variable domain, with the rest obtained from reference TRBV15 and TRBJ2-7, is as follows: DAMVIQNPRYQVTQFGKPVTLSCSQTLNHNVMYWYQQKSSQAPKLLFHYYDKDFNNEADTPDNFQSRRPNTSFCFLDIRSPGLGDTAMYLCATSRDRPYEQYFGPGTRLTVT.

The V and J genes are TRBV7-9 and TRBJ2-6; weak D call: TRBD1 (6 bases). The CDR3 spans 17 residues. V was clipped by 5 bases and J by 0 bases, with 14 bases between them. Per germline, CDR1 SEHNR and CDR2 FQNEAQ (reference sequence). The CDR3 DNA reads TGTGCCAGCAGCCCCCTAAGCAGGGGCTCTGGGGCCAACGTCCTGACTTTC. Its translation is CASSPLSRGSGANVLTF. Combining the CDR3 with reference TRBV7-9 and TRBJ2-6 gives the whole variable domain DTGVSQNPRHKITKRGQNVTFRCDPISEHNRLYWYRQTLGQGPEFLTYFQNEAQLEKSRLLSDRFSAERPKGSFSTLEIQRTEQGDSAMYLCASSPLSRGSGANVLTFGAGSRLTVL.

This chain connects TRBV27 to TRBJ2-3; D may be TRBD2 (6 bases). CDR3 size: 14 residues. Trimming shortened V by 3 bases and J by 3 bases, and 10 bases separated the two germline ends. Germline CDR1 is MNHEY and CDR2 is SMNVEV (reference sequence). The CDR3 DNA follows: TGTGCCAGCAGTTTCGGCGGGATGACAGATACGCAGTATTTT. Its translation: CASSFGGMTDTQYF.

With regard to this clone: The sample carries other DNA sequences with the same CDR3. The J gene is TRBJ2-7, the V gene TRBV6-1, with D possibly matching TRBD1 (5 bases). The CDR3 totals 12 residues. Germline V gene lookup returns CDR1 MNHNS and CDR2 SASEGT. V dropped 6 bases and J dropped 3 bases, with 9 bases sitting between them. CDR3 DNA: TGTGCCAGCAGAGAGACAGTCTACGAGCAGTACTTC. This gives the protein CASRETVYEQYF.